The 2 T cell receptor beta chains below all came from one sample that was sequenced in a study of shared clonotypes between healthy human individuals. The method was immunoSEQ multiplex PCR; TCRdb's version includes in-frame clones alone and lacks a portion of them. The sample carries around 510,000 clones, roughly 79% recorded once. The sample comprised PBMCs. The receptors shown here come from a woman in her thirties or forties in good health. Some clones in this sample may be carry-over from other donors' samples.

CDR3 amino acids: CAISESWGAGTEAFF. Here the CDR3 DNA reads TGTGCCATCAGTGAGTCGTGGGGGGCAGGGACTGAAGCTTTCTTT. This chain connects TRBV10-3 to TRBJ1-1; tentatively, D is TRBD1 (6 bases). Germline values: CDR1 ENHRY, CDR2 SYGVKD. V dropped 0 bases and J dropped 5 bases, with 13 bases sitting between them. There are 15 residues in the CDR3.

The chain recombines TRBV13 with TRBJ1-1; TRBD1 agrees at 9 bases. Trimming at V came to 4 bases and at J to 4 bases, leaving 7 bases not matched to a gene. CDR1 PRHDT and CDR2 FYEKMQ come from the germline V gene (reference sequence). The CDR3 is 15 amino acids. The CDR3 protein is CASSSNRGRGTEAFF. The CDR3 DNA sequence: TGTGCCAGCAGCTCAAACAGGGGGCGGGGCACTGAAGCTTTCTTT.